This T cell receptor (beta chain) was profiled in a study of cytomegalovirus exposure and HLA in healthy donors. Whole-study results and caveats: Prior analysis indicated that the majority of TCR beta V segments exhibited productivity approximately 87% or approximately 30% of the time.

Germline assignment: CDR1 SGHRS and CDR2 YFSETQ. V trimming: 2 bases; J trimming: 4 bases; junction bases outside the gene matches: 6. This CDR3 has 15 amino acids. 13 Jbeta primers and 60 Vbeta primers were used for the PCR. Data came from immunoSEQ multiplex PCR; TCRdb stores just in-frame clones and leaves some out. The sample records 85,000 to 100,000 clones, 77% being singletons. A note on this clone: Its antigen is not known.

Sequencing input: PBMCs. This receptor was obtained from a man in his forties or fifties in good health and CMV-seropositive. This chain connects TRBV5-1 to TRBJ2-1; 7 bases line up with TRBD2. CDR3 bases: TGCGCCAGCAGCTTAAGCGGGGAGACGTACAATGAGCAGTTCTTC. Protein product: CASSLSGETYNEQFF.